This T cell receptor (beta chain) is drawn from a study of cytomegalovirus exposure and HLA in healthy donors. Overall study results and limits: Associated with cytomegalovirus, according to the listing, were 150 to 200 TCR beta chains.

Trimming removed 5 bases from V and 4 bases from J; junction bases left unmatched: 7. This CDR3 region has 15 residues. CDR1 is LNHDA, CDR2 SQIVND, per germline (reference sequence). Details on this clone: Its antigen is currently unknown.

At sampling all donors were nominally healthy, likely with unrecorded immune exposures. In the PCR, 60 Vbeta and 13 Jbeta primers were used. Using immunoSEQ multiplex PCR, the repertoire was profiled, and TCRdb retains in-frame clones only, with some absent. The repertoire holds about 180,000 clones, with around 77% as singletons. The sample consisted of PBMCs. This sequence joins TRBV19 and TRBJ2-7; 11 nucleotides match TRBD1. The sequence was obtained from a man in his 60s in good health and CMV-seronegative. CDR3 residues: CASSWRTGGHYEQYF. CDR3 nucleotide sequence: TGTGCCAGTAGTTGGCGGACAGGGGGCCATTACGAGCAGTACTTC.